These T cell receptor beta chains were read from a single sample in a study of cytomegalovirus exposure and HLA in healthy donors. Profiling relied on immunoSEQ multiplex PCR, and the TCRdb table lists in-frame clones only, not all of them. The sample lists 130,000 or so clones; approximately 87% were seen once. Sequenced: PBMCs. These receptors came from a young woman in good health and CMV-seronegative. Each CDR3 is given with its conserved first and last residue. A D gene is named only where the DNA matches it firmly. Size tells how often a clone was seen (once, few, many) or the class of an expanded clone, and some rows leave it out.

size,D,J,V,CDR3,DNA
.,.,TRBJ1-4,TRBV6-6,CASTRGSLNEKLFF,TGTGCCAGCACCCGAGGCAGCCTTAATGAAAAACTGTTTTTT
.,.,TRBJ2-6,TRBV5-4,CASSPLSGANVLTF,TGTGCCAGCAGCCCACTCTCTGGGGCCAACGTCCTGACTTTC
.,.,TRBJ1-6,TRBV25-1,CASSETGNSPLHF,TGTGCCAGCAGTGAAACGGGAAATTCACCCCTCCACTTT
.,.,TRBJ1-1,TRBV12-5,CASGPTPADRAEAFF,TGTGCTAGTGGCCCAACTCCCGCGGACAGAGCTGAAGCTTTCTTT
.,.,TRBJ1-5,TRBV9,CASSVGGSGNQPQHF,TGTGCCAGCAGCGTAGGAGGTTCGGGCAATCAGCCCCAGCATTTT
.,TRBD2,TRBJ2-1,TRBV30,CAWGGQGGVGNEQFF,TGTGCCTGGGGGGGTCAGGGAGGGGTAGGCAATGAGCAGTTCTTC
few,TRBD1,TRBJ2-4,TRBV30,CAWSGTQGDIQYF,TGTGCCTGGAGCGGGACCCAGGGGGACATTCAGTACTTC
.,.,TRBJ1-5,TRBV6-1,CASTGGLSQPQHF,TGTGCCAGCACGGGGGGGCTTAGTCAGCCCCAGCATTTT
.,.,TRBJ1-5,TRBV11-2,CASSLEPGMRQPQHF,TGTGCCAGCAGCTTAGAACCGGGAATGCGTCAGCCCCAGCATTTT
.,TRBD1,TRBJ1-1,TRBV29-1,CSGGQGTTEAFF,TGCAGCGGGGGACAGGGGACCACTGAAGCTTTCTTT
.,.,TRBJ1-5,TRBV6-5,CASSQTRSNQPQHF,TGTGCCAGCAGCCAGACTCGGAGCAATCAGCCCCAGCATTTT
.,.,TRBJ2-7,TRBV30,CAWSRTRNYEQYF,TGTGCCTGGAGTCGTACGAGGAACTACGAGCAGTACTTC
.,.,TRBJ1-1,TRBV29-1,CSVDWSPDTEAFF,TGCAGCGTTGACTGGTCGCCGGACACTGAAGCTTTCTTT
.,TRBD1,TRBJ1-2,TRBV6-6,CASSLLRGTGEGYTF,TGTGCCAGCAGTTTGCTTCGTGGGACAGGGGAGGGCTACACCTTC
.,TRBD1,TRBJ2-7,TRBV10-1,CASSESLGTDYEQYF,TGCGCCAGCAGTGAGTCATTAGGGACAGACTACGAGCAGTACTTC
.,.,TRBJ2-7,TRBV20-1,CSASSAYEQYF,TGCAGTGCTAGTTCTGCCTACGAGCAGTACTTC
.,.,TRBJ2-7,TRBV27,CASHPGTLVYEQYF,TGTGCCAGCCACCCCGGGACACTTGTCTACGAGCAGTACTTC
.,.,TRBJ1-2,TRBV7-2,CASSLTGLDGYTF,TGTGCCAGCAGCTTGACAGGATTAGATGGCTACACCTTC
.,.,TRBJ2-2,TRBV11-2,CASSTRTATNTGELFF,TGTGCCAGCAGCACACGGACAGCCACGAACACCGGGGAGCTGTTTTTT
.,TRBD1,TRBJ2-1,TRBV6-6,CASSYQGAYEQFF,TGTGCCAGCAGTTACCAGGGGGCGTATGAGCAGTTCTTC
.,.,TRBJ2-1,TRBV11-1,CASSLVPGYNEQFF,TGTGCCAGCAGCTTAGTTCCGGGATACAATGAGCAGTTCTTC
few,TRBD1,TRBJ2-2,TRBV6-5,CASRLGTGGIGELFF,TGTGCCAGCAGGTTGGGGACAGGGGGTATCGGGGAGCTGTTTTTT
.,.,TRBJ2-7,TRBV21-1,CASSTGQGAYYEQYF,TGTGCCAGCAGCACTGGACAGGGAGCCTACTACGAGCAGTACTTC
.,TRBD2,TRBJ2-3,TRBV19,CASRGLAGDRLLSTDTQYF,TGTGCCAGTAGAGGACTAGCGGGGGACCGCCTCCTGAGCACAGATACGCAGTATTTT
once,.,TRBJ2-7,TRBV2,CASSEDRMGFSEQYF,TGTGCCAGCAGTGAAGACAGGATGGGATTTAGCGAGCAGTACTTC
once,.,TRBJ1-1,TRBV27,CASSLSGAFAEAFF,TGTGCCAGCAGTTTATCAGGGGCATTCGCTGAAGCTTTCTTT
few,TRBD1,TRBJ1-1,TRBV2,CASSTGQGDTEAFF,TGTGCCAGCAGTACGGGACAGGGGGACACTGAAGCTTTCTTT
.,TRBD2,TRBJ2-7,TRBV7-2,CASSLAVPSGGWYEQYF,TGTGCCAGCAGCTTAGCGGTGCCTAGCGGGGGGTGGTATGAGCAGTACTTC
.,TRBD1,TRBJ1-2,TRBV7-9,CASSPSGTGGNGYTF,TGTGCCAGCAGCCCGTCCGGGACAGGGGGCAATGGCTACACCTTC
.,.,TRBJ1-1,TRBV11-3,CASRPGSMNTEAFF,TGTGCCAGCAGACCAGGGTCAATGAACACTGAAGCTTTCTTT
.,TRBD2,TRBJ2-1,TRBV5-1,CASSSMGLAGYNGQFF,TGCGCCAGCAGCTCAATGGGACTAGCGGGGTACAATGGGCAGTTCTTC
.,.,TRBJ1-1,TRBV7-8,CASSVPVNTEAFF,TGTGCCAGCAGCGTCCCAGTGAACACTGAAGCTTTCTTT
.,TRBD1,TRBJ1-2,TRBV15,CATSREGQFYGYTF,TGTGCCACCAGCAGAGAGGGACAGTTCTATGGCTACACCTTC
.,.,TRBJ2-4,TRBV6-4,CASSDSDSGIQYF,TGTGCCAGCAGTGACTCGGACAGCGGCATTCAGTACTTC
.,TRBD1,TRBJ1-4,TRBV30,CAWDLQGGNEKLFF,TGTGCCTGGGATTTACAGGGGGGGAATGAAAAACTGTTTTTT
.,TRBD2,TRBJ2-7,TRBV7-2,CASSLLAGANEQYF,TGTGCCAGCAGCCTTCTAGCGGGGGCCAACGAGCAGTACTTC